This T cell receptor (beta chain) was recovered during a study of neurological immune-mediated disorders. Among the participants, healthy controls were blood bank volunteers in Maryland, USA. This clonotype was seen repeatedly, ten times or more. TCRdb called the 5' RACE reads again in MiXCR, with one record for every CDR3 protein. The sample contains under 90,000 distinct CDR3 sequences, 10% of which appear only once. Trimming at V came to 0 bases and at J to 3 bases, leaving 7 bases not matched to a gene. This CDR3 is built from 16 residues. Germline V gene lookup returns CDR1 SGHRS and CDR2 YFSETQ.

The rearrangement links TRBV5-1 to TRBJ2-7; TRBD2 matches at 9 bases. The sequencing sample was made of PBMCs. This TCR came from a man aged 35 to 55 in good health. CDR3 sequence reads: CASSLDPPAGGYEQYF. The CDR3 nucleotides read TGCGCCAGCAGCTTGGACCCTCCAGCGGGGGGCTACGAGCAGTACTTC.